The T cell receptor beta chain described here comes from a study of long-term antiretroviral therapy in people with HIV. CDR1 and CDR2 from the germline V gene are MGHRA and YSYEKL. CDR3 length: 16 residues. V lost 2 bases and J lost 4; bases outside the gene matches: 4. People in the study who had HIV all got their treatment in the United States. This clone was recorded a few times. Runs used v3.0 of the immunoSEQ assay and were done at survey level. The repertoire was sequenced with immunoSEQ multiplex PCR; TCRdb's copy has only in-frame clones and lacks some. The table includes over 35,000 clones, over 75% detected once.

The chain is built from TRBV4-1 and TRBJ2-7; 14 nucleotides match TRBD2. The TCR originated in a man aged 18 to 29 with HIV. Sample: unsorted PBMCs, taken 1.5 years after starting antiretroviral therapy. CDR3 DNA sequence: TGCGCCAGCAGCCAAACCGGACTAGCGGGAGGTTACGAGCAGTACTTC. This gives the protein CASSQTGLAGGYEQYF.